A single sample gave rise to the 23 T cell receptor beta chains below, sequenced in a study of memory CD4+ T cells and cytomegalovirus serostatus (dated by TCRdb to 2018 to 2020). Preparation of the library involved the immunoSEQ multiplex PCR assay. Not all clones reach the TCRdb copy of this immuneACCESS table, which keeps in-frame sequences only. Checked studies attribute under half of the gap to unresolved V genes and leave the rest unexplained. The sample table shows fewer than 90,000 clones, and around 78% are seen once. Of the sample, just over 2.5% is held by the ten largest clones. A FACSAria II was used to sort memory CD4+ T cells, defined as single viable CD3+CD4+CD8-CD45RO+ cells. The specimen was memory CD4+ T cells from blood. These receptors came from an adult in good health and CMV-seropositive.

The J gene is TRBJ1-1, the V gene TRBV5-4, with D maybe TRBD1 (5 bases). CDR1 SGHNT and CDR2 YYREEE come from the germline V gene (reference sequence). The germline V and J ends were trimmed by 0 bases and 0 bases, with 6 bases remaining between them. This CDR3 contains 14 residues. The DNA for the CDR3 is TGTGCCAGCAGCTTGGGGGGCCTGAACACTGAAGCTTTCTTT. Amino acids: CASSLGGLNTEAFF.

This chain joins TRBV29-1 and TRBJ1-2; 7 nucleotides match TRBD1. V shed 0 bases and J 3 bases; nucleotides not matched to a gene: 16. The CDR3 runs to 18 residues. Per germline, CDR1 SQVTM and CDR2 ANQGSEA. The CDR3 region is CSVEEHFMTGRTYYGYTF. In nucleotides, the CDR3 is TGCAGCGTTGAAGAACATTTTATGACAGGGCGCACCTACTATGGCTACACCTTC.

The chain couples TRBV6-1 to TRBJ1-2; perhaps TRBD1 as D (5 bases). With 3 bases removed from V and 3 bases from J, the gap between germline ends came to 17 bases. Per germline, CDR1 MNHNS and CDR2 SASEGT. The CDR3 loop spans 16 amino acids. The CDR3 region is CASSDGREVVDYGYTF. The CDR3 nucleotides read TGTGCCAGCAGTGATGGCAGGGAGGTGGTCGACTATGGCTACACCTTC.

This clone was seen more than once but under ten times. The junction shows a germline mismatch at one end, possibly a read error. The identical CDR3 is also encoded by other nucleotide sequences in the sample. The chain employs TRBV7-7 and TRBJ2-2, with D possibly being TRBD1 (5 bases). Germline V gene data show CDR1 as SSHAT and CDR2 as FNYEAQ (reference sequence). The CDR3 is made up of 14 amino acids. The CDR3 coding sequence is TGTGCTAGCAGCCCGAAAGGGGACACCGGGGAGCTGTTTTTT. Residues: CASSPKGDTGELFF.

The genes are TRBV5-5 and TRBJ2-7; 9 bases are shared with TRBD1. The CDR3 length is 15 residues. V was clipped by 7 bases and J by 4 bases; unmatched bases: 12. CDR1 is SGHKS, CDR2 YYEKEE, per germline (reference sequence). The DNA for the CDR3 is TGTGCCAGCTCCTCTGAGGGGACAGGGTTTTACGAGCAGTACTTC. The encoded protein is CASSSEGTGFYEQYF.

The chain has TRBV5-4 and TRBJ2-3; D possibly uses TRBD1 or TRBD2 (5 bases each). Germline V gene sequence: CDR1 SGHNT, CDR2 YYREEE (reference sequence). Trimming took off 1 base at V and 0 bases at J, with 9 bases between the two ends. The CDR3 is 15 residues long. The CDR3 reads CASSLRDGSTDTQYF. The CDR3 DNA reads as TGTGCCAGCAGCTTGCGGGACGGGAGCACAGATACGCAGTATTTT. The full variable domain, rest sourced from reference TRBV5-4 and TRBJ2-3, is ETGVTQSPTHLIKTRGQQVTLRCSSQSGHNTVSWYQQALGQGPQFIFQYYREEENGRGNFPPRFSGLQFPNYSSELNVNALELDDSALYLCASSLRDGSTDTQYFGPGTRLTVL.

This rearrangement joins TRBV6-1 to TRBJ1-2; 7 bases align to TRBD1. V was pared by 8 bases and J by 7 bases, with 7 bases of the junction left unmatched. Germline loops: CDR1 MNHNS, CDR2 SASEGT. This CDR3 has 12 amino acids. The CDR3 spells CASGIRGLGYTF. CDR3 nucleotides: TGTGCCAGCGGAATTAGGGGGCTTGGCTACACCTTC.

The V call is TRBV30, the J call TRBJ2-3; D call uncertain. The CDR3 is 12 residues long. Germline V lookup: CDR1 GTSNPN, CDR2 SVGIG (reference sequence). V lost 0 bases, J lost 5 bases, and 6 bases lay in between. The CDR3 sequence is CAWSVVVDTQYF. In nucleotides, the CDR3 is TGTGCCTGGAGTGTAGTAGTAGATACGCAGTATTTT.

This clone was observed a few times. This chain connects TRBV25-1 to TRBJ1-2, with D unclear. Trimming shortened V by 6 bases and J by 7 bases, and 15 bases separated the two germline ends. Germline CDR1 and CDR2: MGHDK and SYGVNS. The CDR3 loop spans 13 amino acids. CDR3 coding DNA: TGTGCCAGCAGACTGGATGCCCTATCTGGCTACACCTTC. Its translation is CASRLDALSGYTF.

The sample holds one count of this clone. This sequence joins TRBV25-1 and TRBJ1-4, with D perhaps TRBD1 (5 bases). This CDR3 spans 15 amino acids. Trimming shortened V by 6 bases and J by 5 bases, and 16 bases separated the two germline ends. CDR1 is MGHDK and CDR2 is SYGVNS in the germline V gene. CDR3 DNA sequence: TGTGCCAGCAGCCCCCGTGGGACGGAGAATGAAAAACTGTTTTTT. This sequence encodes CASSPRGTENEKLFF. Variable domain in full (rest from reference TRBV25-1 and TRBJ1-4): EADIYQTPRYLVIGTGKKITLECSQTMGHDKMYWYQQDPGMELHLIHYSYGVNSTEKGDLSSESTVSRIRTEHFPLTLESARPSHTSQYLCASSPRGTENEKLFFGSGTQLSVL.

The rearrangement uses TRBV29-1 and TRBJ1-5, with a possible D match to TRBD1 (5 bases). The CDR3 sequence is 12 residues long. Germline V gene data show CDR1 as SQVTM and CDR2 as ANQGSEA. The V end lost 6 bases, the J end lost 5 bases, and 11 bases lay between the germline ends. The CDR3 region is CSVSQEDQPQHF. The CDR3 DNA sequence: TGCAGCGTCTCACAGGAGGATCAGCCCCAGCATTTT.

This clone was seen just once. This chain connects TRBV30 to TRBJ1-3, with D possibly TRBD1 on 6 matching bases. The CDR3 is made up of 14 amino acids. Trimming stripped 4 bases from V and 0 bases from J, with 10 bases between. From germline, CDR1 is GTSNPN and CDR2 SVGIG (reference sequence). Written as DNA, the CDR3 is TGTGCCTGGACCGACAGGCGCTCTGGAAACACCATATATTTT. Residues: CAWTDRRSGNTIYF.

This clone appeared a single time. The chain combines TRBV4-1 with TRBJ2-3, with 10 bases identical to TRBD2. Losses at the gene ends were 4 bases for V and 4 bases for J; bases not matched to a gene: 8. The CDR3 consists of 16 residues. CDR1 is MGHRA, CDR2 YSYEKL, per germline. The CDR3 reads CASSLNTGTSADTQYF. The CDR3 nucleotides are TGCGCCAGCAGCCTAAACACCGGGACTAGCGCAGATACGCAGTATTTT.

This clone appeared a few times. The chain uses TRBV5-6 and TRBJ2-3; 13 bases fit TRBD2. CDR1 and CDR2 (germline): SGHDT, YYEEEE. The CDR3 covers 16 residues. V trimming: 3 bases; J trimming: 4 bases; junction bases outside the gene matches: 5. CDR3: CASSSGLAGAADTQYF. In DNA, the CDR3 is TGTGCCAGCAGCTCCGGACTAGCGGGAGCTGCAGATACGCAGTATTTT.

The chain joins TRBV4-1 to TRBJ2-1, with 11 bases lining up with TRBD2. Germline V lookup: CDR1 MGHRA, CDR2 YSYEKL. The V and J ends lost 4 bases and 2 bases, in that order; junction bases with no gene match: 7. The CDR3 consists of 17 residues. The CDR3 DNA is TGCGCCAGCAGCCCGCTTGGGACTAGCGGCGCCTACAATGAGCAGTTCTTC. Translation gives CASSPLGTSGAYNEQFF.

This clone turned up a few times. The gene calls are TRBV7-9 and TRBJ1-3, with D unresolved. The CDR3 has 16 residues. V was cut by 0 bases and J by 0 bases, with 9 bases left in between. Germline V gene data show CDR1 as SEHNR and CDR2 as FQNEAQ (reference sequence). CDR3 amino acids: CASSLALSSSGNTIYF. CDR3 nucleotides: TGTGCCAGCAGCTTAGCGCTATCAAGCTCTGGAAACACCATATATTTT.

V usage is TRBV10-3 and J usage is TRBJ1-1, with 7 nucleotides matching TRBD1. CDR3 length: 14 amino acids. V lost 6 bases, J lost 6 bases, and 10 bases stayed unmatched. Germline V gene data show CDR1 as ENHRY and CDR2 as SYGVKD. The CDR3 protein is CAIRGTATNAEAFF. As DNA, the CDR3 is TGTGCCATCAGGGGGACAGCGACGAATGCTGAAGCTTTCTTT.

This clone has a handful of counts. The CDR3 spells CATTLNVALGGEQFF. The CDR3 region has the DNA TGTGCCACCACCCTCAACGTCGCCCTAGGGGGTGAGCAGTTCTTC. The chain combines TRBV6-1 with TRBJ2-1; TRBD1 might be the D (6 bases). V was cut by 10 bases and J by 9 bases, with 25 bases left in between. The CDR3 runs to 15 residues. Germline lookup yields CDR1 MNHNS and CDR2 SASEGT.

The chain uses TRBV5-6 and TRBJ2-1; no reliable D call. V lost 0 bases and J lost 8, with 12 bases in between. CDR3 length equals 14 residues. In germline, CDR1 is SGHDT, CDR2 YYEEEE. The DNA of the CDR3 is TGTGCCAGCAGCTTGGGCCTAGGTTTCGATGAGCAGTTCTTC. This sequence encodes CASSLGLGFDEQFF. Filled out from reference TRBV5-6 and TRBJ2-1, the complete variable domain reads DAGVTQSPTHLIKTRGQQVTLRCSPKSGHDTVSWYQQALGQGPQFIFQYYEEEERQRGNFPDRFSGHQFPNYSSELNVNALLLGDSALYLCASSLGLGFDEQFFGPGTRLTVL.

The chain has TRBV9 and TRBJ1-3; 10 bases are a match to TRBD1. Germline CDR1 SGDLS, CDR2 YYNGEE. The CDR3 is 16 amino acids. The ends lost 0 bases at V and 10 bases at J; junction bases unmatched: 10. This chain's CDR3 is CASSVGNRDRGGTIYF. CDR3 DNA sequence: TGTGCCAGCAGCGTAGGGAACCGGGACAGGGGAGGAACCATATATTTT.

The CDR3 DNA is TGTGCCAGCAGCTTGAAGTGGGGACTAGCGGGTGGCGCAGATACGCAGTATTTT. This encodes CASSLKWGLAGGADTQYF. The chain uses TRBV7-2 and TRBJ2-3; the match to TRBD2 covers 12 bases. The CDR3 loop spans 18 amino acids. The junction had 11 bases not matched to a gene; V was cut back by 3 bases and J by 4 bases. CDR1 is SGHTA and CDR2 is FQGNSA in the germline V gene.

V gene TRBV11-3 combines with J gene TRBJ2-4; 8 bases align to TRBD2. Trimming at V came to 4 bases and at J to 10 bases, leaving 9 bases not matched to a gene. Germline CDR1 reads SGHNT; CDR2 reads YENEEA. The length of the CDR3 is 14 residues. CDR3 nucleotide sequence: TGTGCCAGCAGCTCCCCCGGGACTAGAAGAATTCAGTACTTC. This encodes CASSSPGTRRIQYF.

The rearrangement uses TRBV6-1 and TRBJ2-5, with D tentatively TRBD2 (6 bases). V was pared by 5 bases and J by 4 bases, with 17 bases between. Germline lookup yields CDR1 MNHNS and CDR2 SASEGT. This CDR3 spans 15 amino acids. The CDR3 reads CASSPSWAGTETQYF. The CDR3 DNA reads as TGTGCCAGCAGTCCTAGTTGGGCGGGAACAGAGACCCAGTACTTC.